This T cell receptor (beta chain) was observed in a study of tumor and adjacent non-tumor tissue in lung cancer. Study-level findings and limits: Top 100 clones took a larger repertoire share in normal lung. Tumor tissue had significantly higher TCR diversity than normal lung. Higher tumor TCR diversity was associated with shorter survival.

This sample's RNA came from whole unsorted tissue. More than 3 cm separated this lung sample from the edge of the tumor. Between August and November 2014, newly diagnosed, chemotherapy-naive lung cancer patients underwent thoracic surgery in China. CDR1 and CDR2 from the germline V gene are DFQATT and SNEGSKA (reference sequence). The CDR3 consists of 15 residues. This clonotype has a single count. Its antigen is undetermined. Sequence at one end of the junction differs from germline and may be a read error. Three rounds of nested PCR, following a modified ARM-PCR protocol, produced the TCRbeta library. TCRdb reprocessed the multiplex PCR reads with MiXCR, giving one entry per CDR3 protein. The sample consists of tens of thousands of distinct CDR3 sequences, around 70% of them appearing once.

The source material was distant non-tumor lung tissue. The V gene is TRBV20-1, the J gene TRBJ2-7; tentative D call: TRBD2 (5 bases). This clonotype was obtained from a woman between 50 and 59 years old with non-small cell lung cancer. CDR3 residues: CSARVPGWPSYEQYF. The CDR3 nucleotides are TGTAGTGCTAGAGTTCCGGGATGGCCTTCCTACGAGCAGTACTTC.